Shown below are 9 T cell receptor beta chains from a single sample sequenced in a study of technical replicates of blood from a few donors. Method: immunoSEQ multiplex PCR; TCRdb's copy keeps in-frame clones and lacks some. The table shows some 60,000 clones, with 85% to 95% occurring only once. The sequencing input was PBMCs. The receptors originated from a human donor in good health. Some clones in this sample may be carry-over from other donors' samples.

This chain uses TRBV4-1 with TRBJ1-3, with TRBD1 as a possible D gene (5 bases). Trimming pared 4 bases from V and 0 bases from J, leaving 16 bases between. CDR1 is MGHRA, CDR2 YSYEKL, per germline. The CDR3 totals 17 residues. In DNA form, the CDR3 reads TGCGCCAGCAGCCCGGACCGCTCAGACAGCTCTGGAAACACCATATATTTT. This sequence encodes CASSPDRSDSSGNTIYF.

The DNA for the CDR3 is TGTGCCAGCAGCTTAGTAGCAGCCAAAAACATTCAGTACTTC. It encodes CASSLVAAKNIQYF. The rearrangement joins TRBV11-2 to TRBJ2-4; D remains ambiguous. The ends were cut back, 1 base at V and 0 bases at J, with 4 bases in the middle. This CDR3 comprises 14 residues. Germline V lookup: CDR1 SGHAT, CDR2 FQNNGV.

This clone was seen once. V gene TRBV5-1 combines with J gene TRBJ2-2, with TRBD2 as a possible D gene (5 bases). CDR1 is SGHRS, CDR2 YFSETQ, per germline. The CDR3 has 17 residues. V was pared by 1 base and J by 6 bases, with 19 bases between. CDR3: CASSLLQSLAGPGELFF. For the CDR3, the DNA is TGCGCCAGCAGCTTGTTACAATCGCTAGCAGGCCCCGGGGAGCTGTTTTTT. Combining the CDR3 with reference TRBV5-1 and TRBJ2-2 gives the whole variable domain KAGVTQTPRYLIKTRGQQVTLSCSPISGHRSVSWYQQTPGQGLQFLFEYFSETQRNKGNFPGRFSGRQFSNSRSEMNVSTLELGDSALYLCASSLLQSLAGPGELFFGEGSRLTVL.

The V call is TRBV5-1, the J call TRBJ2-2; no definite D call. This CDR3 spans 11 amino acids. V was shortened by 5 bases and J by 9 bases, with 8 bases between the two germline ends. Per the germline V gene, CDR1 is SGHRS and CDR2 is YFSETQ. The DNA for the CDR3 is TGCGCCAGCAGAGATGGCTGGGAGCTGTTTTTT. Residues: CASRDGWELFF.

This chain joins TRBV10-3 and TRBJ2-2, with 10 bases aligning to TRBD1. The CDR3 is 15 amino acids. Germline CDR1 and CDR2: ENHRY and SYGVKD. Trimming removed 5 bases from V and 3 bases from J; junction bases left unmatched: 3. Here the CDR3 reads CAISPGTGDTGELFF. As DNA, the CDR3 is TGTGCCATCAGTCCCGGGACAGGGGACACCGGGGAGCTGTTTTTT.

The CDR3 DNA reads TGTGCCAGCAGCTTAGCCGGGGGTGACTATGGCTACACCTTC. Protein: CASSLAGGDYGYTF. V usage is TRBV7-3 and J usage is TRBJ1-2, with D possibly being TRBD1 (5 bases). V lost 2 bases, J lost 3 bases, and 10 bases lay in between. CDR3 length: 14 amino acids. Germline lookup yields CDR1 SGHTA and CDR2 FQGTGA.

The rearrangement joins TRBV29-1 to TRBJ2-3; 11 bases fit TRBD2. The CDR3 spans 14 residues. J was trimmed by 7 bases and V by 6 bases; bases with no gene match: 9. Germline loops: CDR1 SQVTM, CDR2 ANQGSEA. The CDR3 here is CSVLLAGGPNTQYF. CDR3 bases: TGCAGCGTCCTCTTAGCGGGAGGGCCGAATACGCAGTATTTT.

The CDR3, as DNA: TGCGCCAGCAGCCCTAACTCTGGAGCCTATGGCTACACCTTC. This gives the protein CASSPNSGAYGYTF. This rearrangement joins TRBV4-3 to TRBJ1-2; D is unresolved. The V and J ends lost 4 bases and 4 bases respectively, with 13 bases between them. The V gene's germline CDR1 is LGHNA and CDR2 YSLEER. This CDR3 comprises 14 residues.

The V gene is TRBV10-3, the J gene TRBJ2-3; TRBD2 agrees at 9 bases. There are 15 residues in the CDR3. CDR1 is ENHRY, CDR2 SYGVKD, per germline. V was pared by 4 bases and J by 4 bases, with 6 bases of the junction left unmatched. Written as DNA, the CDR3 is TGTGCCATCAGTGGGGTAGCGGGGGATCCAGATACGCAGTATTTT. Translation gives CAISGVAGDPDTQYF.